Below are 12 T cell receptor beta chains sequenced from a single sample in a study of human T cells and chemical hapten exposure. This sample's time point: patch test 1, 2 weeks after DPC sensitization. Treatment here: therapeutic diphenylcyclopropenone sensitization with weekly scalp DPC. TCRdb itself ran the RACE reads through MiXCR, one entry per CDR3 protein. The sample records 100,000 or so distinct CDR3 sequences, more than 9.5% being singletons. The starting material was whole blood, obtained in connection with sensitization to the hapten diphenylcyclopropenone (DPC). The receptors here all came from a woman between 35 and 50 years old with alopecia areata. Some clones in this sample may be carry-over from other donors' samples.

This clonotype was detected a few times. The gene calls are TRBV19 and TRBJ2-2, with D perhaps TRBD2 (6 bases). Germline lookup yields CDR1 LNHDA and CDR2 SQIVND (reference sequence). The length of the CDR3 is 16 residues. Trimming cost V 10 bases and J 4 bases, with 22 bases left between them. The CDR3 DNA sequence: TGTGCCACCGCCTATATGGGGGGAGGCGGCACCGGGGAGCTGTTTTTT. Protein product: CATAYMGGGGTGELFF.

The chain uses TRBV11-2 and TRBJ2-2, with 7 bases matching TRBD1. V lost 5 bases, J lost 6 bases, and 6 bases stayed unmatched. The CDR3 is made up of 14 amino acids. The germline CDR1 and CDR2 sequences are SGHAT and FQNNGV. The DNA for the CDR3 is TGTGCCAGCAGCCGCGACAGGGCGTCCGGGGAGCTGTTTTTT. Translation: CASSRDRASGELFF. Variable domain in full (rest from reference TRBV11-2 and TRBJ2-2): EAGVAQSPRYKIIEKRQSVAFWCNPISGHATLYWYQQILGQGPKLLIQFQNNGVVDDSQLPKDRFSAERLKGVDSTLKIQPAKLEDSAVYLCASSRDRASGELFFGEGSRLTVL.

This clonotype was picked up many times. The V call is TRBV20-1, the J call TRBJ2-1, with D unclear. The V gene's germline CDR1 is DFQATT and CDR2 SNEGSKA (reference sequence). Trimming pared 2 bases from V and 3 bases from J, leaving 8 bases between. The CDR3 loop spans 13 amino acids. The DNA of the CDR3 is TGCAGTGCTAGACCAATGGGCTACAATGAGCAGTTCTTC. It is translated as CSARPMGYNEQFF.

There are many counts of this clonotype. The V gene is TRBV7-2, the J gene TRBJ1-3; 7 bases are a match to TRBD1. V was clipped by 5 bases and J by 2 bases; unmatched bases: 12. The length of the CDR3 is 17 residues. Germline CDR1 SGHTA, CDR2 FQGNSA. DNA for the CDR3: TGTGCCAGCAGCCGGTCCCTACAGGGGTTCACTGGAAACACCATATATTTT. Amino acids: CASSRSLQGFTGNTIYF.

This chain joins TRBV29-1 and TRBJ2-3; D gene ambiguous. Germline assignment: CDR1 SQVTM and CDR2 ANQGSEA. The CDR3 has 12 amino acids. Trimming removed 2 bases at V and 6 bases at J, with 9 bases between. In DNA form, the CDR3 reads TGCAGCGTTGAACCGGTCCAGGATACGCAGTATTTT. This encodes CSVEPVQDTQYF.

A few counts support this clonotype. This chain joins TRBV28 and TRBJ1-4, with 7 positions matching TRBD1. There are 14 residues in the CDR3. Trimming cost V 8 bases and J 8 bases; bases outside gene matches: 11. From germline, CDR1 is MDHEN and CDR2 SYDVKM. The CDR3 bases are TGTGCCAGCGCCACCCCAGGGGGATGGGAAAAACTGTTTTTT. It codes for CASATPGGWEKLFF. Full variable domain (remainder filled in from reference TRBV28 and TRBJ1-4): DVKVTQSSRYLVKRTGEKVFLECVQDMDHENMFWYRQDPGLGLRLIYFSYDVKMKEKGDIPEGYSVSREKKERFSLILESASTNQTSMYLCASATPGGWEKLFFGSGTQLSVL.

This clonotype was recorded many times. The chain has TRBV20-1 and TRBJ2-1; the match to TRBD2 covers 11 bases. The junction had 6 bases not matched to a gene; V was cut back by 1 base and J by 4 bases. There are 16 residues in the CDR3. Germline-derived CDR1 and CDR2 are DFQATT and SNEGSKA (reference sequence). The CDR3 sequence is CSARVTSGSKYNEQFF. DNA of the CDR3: TGCAGTGCTAGAGTCACTAGCGGGAGTAAGTACAATGAGCAGTTCTTC.

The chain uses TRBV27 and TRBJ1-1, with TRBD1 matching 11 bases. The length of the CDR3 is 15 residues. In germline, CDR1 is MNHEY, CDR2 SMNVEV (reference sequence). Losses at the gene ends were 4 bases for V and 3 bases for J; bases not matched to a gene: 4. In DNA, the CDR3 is TGTGCCAGCAGTTCAGGGGACAGGGGGTACACTGAAGCTTTCTTT. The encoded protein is CASSSGDRGYTEAFF.

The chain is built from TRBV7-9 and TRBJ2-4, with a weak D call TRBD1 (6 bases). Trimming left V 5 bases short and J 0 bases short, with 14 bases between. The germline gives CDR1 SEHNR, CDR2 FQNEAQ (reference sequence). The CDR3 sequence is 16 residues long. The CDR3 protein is CASSPRGELAKNIQYF. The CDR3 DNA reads TGTGCCAGCAGCCCCAGGGGAGAACTAGCCAAAAACATTCAGTACTTC. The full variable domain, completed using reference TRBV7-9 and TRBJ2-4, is DTGVSQNPRHKITKRGQNVTFRCDPISEHNRLYWYRQTLGQGPEFLTYFQNEAQLEKSRLLSDRFSAERPKGSFSTLEIQRTEQGDSAMYLCASSPRGELAKNIQYFGAGTRLSVL.

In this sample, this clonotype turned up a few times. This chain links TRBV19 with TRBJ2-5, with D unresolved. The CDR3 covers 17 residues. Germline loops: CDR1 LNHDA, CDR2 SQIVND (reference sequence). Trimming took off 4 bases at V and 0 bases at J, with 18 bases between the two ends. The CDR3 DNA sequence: TGTGCCAGTAGTACCAGGAGCAGTGAAAAGTACCAAGAGACCCAGTACTTC. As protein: CASSTRSSEKYQETQYF.

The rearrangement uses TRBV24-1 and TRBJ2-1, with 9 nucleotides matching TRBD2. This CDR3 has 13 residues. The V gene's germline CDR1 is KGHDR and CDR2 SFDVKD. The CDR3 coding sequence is TGTGCGACCCGGCTAGCGGGATTTGGTAAGCAGTTCTTC. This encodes CATRLAGFGKQFF.

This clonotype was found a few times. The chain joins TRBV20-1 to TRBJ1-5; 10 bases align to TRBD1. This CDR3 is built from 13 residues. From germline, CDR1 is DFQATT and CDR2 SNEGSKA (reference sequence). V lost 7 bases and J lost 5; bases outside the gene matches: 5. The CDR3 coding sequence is TGCAGTGTCCCGGACAGGGGGGATCAGCCCCAGCATTTT. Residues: CSVPDRGDQPQHF.